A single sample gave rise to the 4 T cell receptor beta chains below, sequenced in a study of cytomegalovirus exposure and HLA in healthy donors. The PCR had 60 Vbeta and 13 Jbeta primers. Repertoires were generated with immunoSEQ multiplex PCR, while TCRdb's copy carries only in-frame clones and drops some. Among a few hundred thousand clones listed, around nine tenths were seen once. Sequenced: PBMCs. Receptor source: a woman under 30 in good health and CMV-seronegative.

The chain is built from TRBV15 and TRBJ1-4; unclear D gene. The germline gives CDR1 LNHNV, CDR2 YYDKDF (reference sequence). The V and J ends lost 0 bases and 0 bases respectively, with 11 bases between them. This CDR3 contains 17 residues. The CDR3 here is CATSRDYMRATNEKLFF. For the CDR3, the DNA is TGTGCCACCAGCAGAGATTATATGAGAGCAACTAATGAAAAACTGTTTTTT.

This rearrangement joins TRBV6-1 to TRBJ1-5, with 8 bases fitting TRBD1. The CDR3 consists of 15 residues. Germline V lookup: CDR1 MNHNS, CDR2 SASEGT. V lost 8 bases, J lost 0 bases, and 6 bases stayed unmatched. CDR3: CASRQTGDSNQPQHF. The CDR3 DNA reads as TGTGCCAGCCGGCAGACAGGGGATAGCAATCAGCCCCAGCATTTT.

The CDR3 protein is CASSQRWTGAYNEQFF. The CDR3 DNA reads as TGCGCCAGCAGCCAGCGATGGACAGGGGCTTACAATGAGCAGTTCTTC. J is TRBJ2-1 and V is TRBV4-1, with 9 bases identical to TRBD1. CDR3 length equals 16 residues. Germline V lookup: CDR1 MGHRA, CDR2 YSYEKL. V shed 3 bases and J 4 bases; nucleotides not matched to a gene: 7.

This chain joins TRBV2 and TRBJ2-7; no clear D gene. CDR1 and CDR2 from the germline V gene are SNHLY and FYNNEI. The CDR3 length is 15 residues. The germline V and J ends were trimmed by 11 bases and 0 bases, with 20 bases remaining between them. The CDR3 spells CAASRSIASSYEQYF. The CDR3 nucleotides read TGTGCCGCCTCAAGGTCTATTGCTAGCTCCTACGAGCAGTACTTC.